This is a list of T cell receptor beta chains from one sample in a study of control samples from healthy donors and cancer patients. Data came from immunoSEQ multiplex PCR; TCRdb stores just in-frame clones and leaves some out. Among around 180,000 clones, 75% to 95% were seen once, and the ten largest hold just over 2%. Sequencing used blood. The receptors here all came from a woman aged 35 to 49 in good health. Both conserved end residues are part of each CDR3. D genes are given only for firm matches. The size entry is marked missing in some rows and otherwise reads once, few, many or a size class.

V	D	size	J	CDR3	DNA
TRBV2	TRBD1	once	TRBJ1-1	CASSEEQGDHTEAFF	TGTGCCAGCAGTGAAGAACAGGGGGATCACACTGAAGCTTTCTTT
TRBV7-8	-	-	TRBJ1-4	CASSLIVDILFF	TGTGCCAGCAGCTTAATAGTGGATATTCTGTTTTTT
TRBV5-8	-	-	TRBJ1-4	CASSWDLF	TGTGCCAGCAGCTGGGACCTTTTT
TRBV5-6	-	-	TRBJ2-6	CASSLFDTRSGANVLTF	TGTGCCAGCAGCTTGTTCGATACTCGCTCTGGGGCCAACGTCCTGACTTTC
TRBV19	TRBD1	-	TRBJ2-7	CASRGQGGYEQYF	TGTGCCAGTAGAGGACAGGGGGGCTACGAGCAGTACTTC
TRBV3-1/TRBV3-2	-	-	TRBJ1-2	CASSPGKGNYGYTF	TGTGCCAGCAGCCCAGGGAAGGGAAACTATGGCTACACCTTC
TRBV7-8	TRBD1	once	TRBJ1-5	CASSLAGGSNQPQHF	TGTGCCAGCAGCTTGGCAGGGGGGAGCAATCAGCCCCAGCATTTT
TRBV9	-	-	TRBJ2-7	CASTKPGDPYEQYF	TGTGCCAGCACCAAACCCGGGGACCCCTACGAGCAGTACTTC
TRBV7-2	TRBD2	-	TRBJ2-1	CASSLELAGNNEQFF	TGTGCCAGCAGCTTAGAACTAGCGGGGAACAATGAGCAGTTCTTC
TRBV24-1	TRBD2	-	TRBJ2-1	CATSDSRSSGGVGNEQFF	TGTGCCACCAGTGATTCCCGCTCTAGCGGGGGTGTGGGGAATGAGCAGTTCTTC
TRBV12-3/TRBV12-4	-	few	TRBJ1-2	CASTVPGAGYTF	TGTGCCAGCACCGTTCCAGGTGCCGGCTACACCTTC
TRBV5-1	-	-	TRBJ1-4	CASSDGSSWEKLFF	TGCGCCAGCAGCGACGGCTCATCTTGGGAAAAACTGTTTTTT
TRBV18	-	-	TRBJ2-1	CASSPGQGGGISYNEQFF	TGTGCCAGCTCACCAGGACAGGGAGGGGGTATTTCCTACAATGAGCAGTTCTTC
TRBV5-1	TRBD1	-	TRBJ1-2	CASSELQGWYGYTF	TGCGCCAGCAGCGAACTACAGGGGTGGTATGGCTACACCTTC
TRBV24-1	-	-	TRBJ1-1	CATSDLLNTEAFF	TGTGCCACCAGTGATTTATTGAACACTGAAGCTTTCTTT
TRBV5-1	-	-	TRBJ1-2	CASSLSGRLDGYTF	TGCGCCAGCAGCTTGTCCGGGAGGTTGGATGGCTACACCTTC
TRBV2	-	-	TRBJ2-7	CASSEQGSYYEQYF	TGTGCCAGCAGTGAACAGGGCTCCTACTACGAGCAGTACTTC
TRBV18	TRBD1	-	TRBJ2-1	CASSPPEWTGVHNEQFF	TGTGCCAGCTCACCTCCCGAGTGGACAGGGGTCCACAATGAGCAGTTCTTC
TRBV9	-	-	TRBJ1-1	CASSVALNTEAFF	TGTGCCAGCAGCGTAGCCCTGAACACTGAAGCTTTCTTT
TRBV3-1/TRBV3-2	-	-	TRBJ2-3	CASSRGTNTDTQYF	TGTGCCAGCAGCCGGGGGACCAACACAGATACGCAGTATTTT
TRBV4-1	-	-	TRBJ1-6	CASSQEWSPLHF	TGCGCCAGCAGCCAAGAGTGGTCACCCCTCCACTTT
TRBV19	-	-	TRBJ2-3	CASSMRGSGPGEADTQYF	TGTGCCAGTAGTATGAGAGGCTCCGGCCCGGGGGAAGCAGATACGCAGTATTTT